These T cell receptor beta chains were read from a single sample in a study of T cell responses to AZD1222 COVID-19 vaccine. Data came from immunoSEQ multiplex PCR; TCRdb stores just in-frame clones and leaves some out. The table shows about 150,000 clones, with 80% to 90% occurring only once. Sequenced material: peripheral blood, taken on day 0 of AZD1222 vaccination. The source is an adult in good health. CDR3s include the opening cysteine and the closing phenylalanine or tryptophan. Fields, in order: J gene, D gene, clone size, V gene, CDR3 protein, CDR3 DNA. The D gene is left open where the match is weak. Clone size is shown for a subset of rows, as once, few, many or a class of expanded clone.

J: TRBJ2-3; D: TRBD2; size: .; V: TRBV6-4; CDR3: CASSDSLAGPDTQYF; DNA: TGTGCCAGCAGTGACTCACTAGCGGGACCAGATACGCAGTATTTT
J: TRBJ2-7; D: TRBD1; size: .; V: TRBV7-9; CDR3: CASSRGQEIDEQYF; DNA: TGTGCCAGCAGCCGGGGACAGGAGATCGACGAGCAGTACTTC
J: TRBJ2-7; D: TRBD2; size: .; V: TRBV11-2; CDR3: CASSLTSGTRTYEQYF; DNA: TGTGCCAGCAGCTTAACTAGCGGGACTCGAACCTACGAGCAGTACTTC
J: TRBJ1-2; D: .; size: .; V: TRBV7-2; CDR3: CASSLVRDNYGYTF; DNA: TGTGCCAGCAGCTTAGTTAGGGATAACTATGGCTACACCTTC
J: TRBJ1-1; D: .; size: .; V: TRBV5-6; CDR3: CASSLVYTEAFF; DNA: TGTGCCAGCAGCTTGGTCTATACTGAAGCTTTCTTT
J: TRBJ2-4; D: .; size: .; V: TRBV19; CDR3: CASTPGTLAKNIQYF; DNA: TGTGCCAGTACCCCGGGGACATTAGCCAAAAACATTCAGTACTTC
J: TRBJ1-5; D: .; size: .; V: TRBV6-1; CDR3: CASSEGVPGNQPQHF; DNA: TGTGCCAGCAGTGAAGGCGTACCAGGGAATCAGCCCCAGCATTTT
J: TRBJ1-3; D: .; size: .; V: TRBV5-6; CDR3: CASSLAVSSGNTIYF; DNA: TGTGCCAGCAGCTTGGCCGTCAGTAGTGGAAACACCATATATTTT
J: TRBJ1-3; D: TRBD1; size: .; V: TRBV3-1/TRBV3-2; CDR3: CASSRLRTGTGGSGNTIYF; DNA: TGTGCCAGCAGCCGATTAAGGACCGGGACAGGGGGCTCTGGAAACACCATATATTTT
J: TRBJ1-4; D: .; size: .; V: TRBV9; CDR3: CASSQTGSNEKLFF; DNA: TGTGCCAGCAGCCAGACAGGCTCTAATGAAAAACTGTTTTTT
J: TRBJ1-1; D: .; size: once; V: TRBV5-1; CDR3: CASSPFDSLNTEAFF; DNA: TGCGCCAGCAGCCCTTTCGACAGTTTAAACACTGAAGCTTTCTTT
J: TRBJ2-7; D: TRBD1; size: .; V: TRBV2; CDR3: CASRGTGRSYEQYF; DNA: TGTGCCAGCAGAGGGACAGGGAGGTCCTACGAGCAGTACTTC
J: TRBJ1-5; D: TRBD1; size: once; V: TRBV4-3; CDR3: CASSQGGGTGVQPQHF; DNA: TGCGCCAGCAGCCAAGGAGGGGGGACAGGGGTTCAGCCCCAGCATTTT
J: TRBJ2-7; D: .; size: .; V: TRBV28; CDR3: CASSLDRFPYEQYF; DNA: TGTGCCAGCAGTCTTGACAGGTTCCCCTACGAGCAGTACTTC
J: TRBJ1-1; D: .; size: .; V: TRBV28; CDR3: CASSLQGILNTEAFF; DNA: TGTGCCAGCAGCCTACAGGGCATCTTGAACACTGAAGCTTTCTTT
J: TRBJ2-3; D: .; size: .; V: TRBV7-9; CDR3: CASRPSPAGTFTDTQYF; DNA: TGTGCCAGCAGACCAAGTCCGGCCGGGACTTTCACAGATACGCAGTATTTT
J: TRBJ2-2; D: TRBD2; size: .; V: TRBV5-4; CDR3: CASSWSGGRYTGELFF; DNA: TGTGCCAGCAGCTGGAGCGGGGGACGATACACCGGGGAGCTGTTTTTT
J: TRBJ2-7; D: .; size: .; V: TRBV27; CDR3: CASGRGEWNEQYF; DNA: TGTGCCAGCGGAAGAGGCGAGTGGAACGAGCAGTACTTC
J: TRBJ1-1; D: .; size: .; V: TRBV25-1; CDR3: CASSTTLNTEAFF; DNA: TGTGCCAGCAGTACGACCTTAAACACTGAAGCTTTCTTT
J: TRBJ1-2; D: TRBD1; size: .; V: TRBV19; CDR3: CASSPGQGRNYGYTF; DNA: TGTGCCAGTAGTCCCGGACAGGGCCGGAACTATGGCTACACCTTC
J: TRBJ2-3; D: .; size: .; V: TRBV2; CDR3: CASSEDRDTDTQYF; DNA: TGTGCCAGCAGTGAGGATCGGGACACAGATACGCAGTATTTT
J: TRBJ1-3; D: .; size: .; V: TRBV5-1; CDR3: CASRRLDSSGNTIYF; DNA: TGCGCCAGCAGGCGGTTGGACAGCTCTGGAAACACCATATATTTT
J: TRBJ1-1; D: .; size: .; V: TRBV5-1; CDR3: CASRAGENRNTEAFF; DNA: TGCGCCAGCCGGGCGGGAGAGAACAGGAACACTGAAGCTTTCTTT
J: TRBJ1-5; D: .; size: .; V: TRBV28; CDR3: CASSFWSLTRGNQPQHF; DNA: TGTGCCAGCAGTTTTTGGTCCCTCACAAGGGGCAATCAGCCCCAGCATTTT
J: TRBJ2-5; D: TRBD2; size: .; V: TRBV2; CDR3: CASTQREYQETQYF; DNA: TGTGCCAGCACCCAGCGGGAGTACCAGGAGACCCAGTACTTC
J: TRBJ2-7; D: TRBD1; size: .; V: TRBV7-9; CDR3: CASSGTGKAYEQYF; DNA: TGTGCCAGCAGCGGGACAGGGAAAGCCTACGAGCAGTACTTC
J: TRBJ1-3; D: .; size: .; V: TRBV25-1; CDR3: CASSATGSGNTIYF; DNA: TGTGCCAGCAGTGCGACAGGCTCTGGAAACACCATATATTTT
J: TRBJ1-1; D: .; size: .; V: TRBV4-2; CDR3: CASSQEVTGGAFF; DNA: TGTGCCAGCAGCCAAGAGGTAACCGGTGGGGCTTTCTTT
J: TRBJ2-7; D: TRBD1; size: .; V: TRBV7-2; CDR3: CASSLAGQGAGEQYF; DNA: TGTGCCAGCAGCTTGGCGGGACAGGGGGCTGGGGAGCAGTACTTC
J: TRBJ2-1; D: .; size: .; V: TRBV29-1; CDR3: CSVFPGLSSYNEQFF; DNA: TGCAGCGTGTTCCCGGGACTGAGCTCCTACAATGAGCAGTTCTTC
J: TRBJ1-3; D: .; size: .; V: TRBV4-3; CDR3: CASSQEGRASGNTIYF; DNA: TGCGCCAGCAGCCAAGAGGGGAGGGCCTCTGGAAACACCATATATTTT
J: TRBJ2-4; D: TRBD2; size: .; V: TRBV2; CDR3: CASRGEAGVSYF; DNA: TGTGCCAGCAGGGGAGAAGCGGGAGTATCGTACTTC
J: TRBJ2-1; D: .; size: .; V: TRBV19; CDR3: CASKVSGVDEQFF; DNA: TGTGCCAGTAAGGTTTCAGGGGTAGATGAGCAGTTCTTC
J: TRBJ2-5; D: TRBD1; size: .; V: TRBV5-1; CDR3: CASSLGQGARETQYF; DNA: TGCGCCAGCAGCTTGGGACAGGGGGCAAGGGAGACCCAGTACTTC
J: TRBJ2-3; D: .; size: .; V: TRBV19; CDR3: CASSIEGARTDTQYF; DNA: TGTGCCAGTAGTATAGAGGGGGCTAGGACAGATACGCAGTATTTT
J: TRBJ2-1; D: TRBD2; size: .; V: TRBV14; CDR3: CASSHRLGLDQAEQFF; DNA: TGTGCCAGCAGCCACCGATTAGGACTAGATCAGGCTGAGCAGTTCTTC
J: TRBJ1-1; D: .; size: .; V: TRBV11-3; CDR3: CASSKGVGTEAFF; DNA: TGTGCCAGCAGCAAGGGGGTTGGAACTGAAGCTTTCTTT
J: TRBJ1-5; D: TRBD1; size: .; V: TRBV7-2; CDR3: CASSWGQGYNQPQHF; DNA: TGTGCCAGCAGCTGGGGACAGGGATACAATCAGCCCCAGCATTTT
J: TRBJ2-7; D: .; size: once; V: TRBV5-1; CDR3: CATPKTAYEQYF; DNA: TGCGCCACCCCGAAGACAGCCTACGAGCAGTACTTC
J: TRBJ2-7; D: TRBD2; size: .; V: TRBV24-1; CDR3: CATSESGTSGYEQYF; DNA: TGTGCCACCAGTGAATCCGGGACTAGCGGCTACGAGCAGTACTTC
J: TRBJ1-1; D: TRBD1; size: .; V: TRBV9; CDR3: CASSPTTGGNTEAFF; DNA: TGTGCCAGCAGCCCCACGACAGGGGGGAACACTGAAGCTTTCTTT
J: TRBJ2-1; D: .; size: .; V: TRBV11-1; CDR3: CASSFGRDSYNEQFF; DNA: TGTGCCAGCAGCTTCGGTCGCGACTCCTACAATGAGCAGTTCTTC
J: TRBJ1-3; D: .; size: .; V: TRBV12-3/TRBV12-4; CDR3: CASSPSGNTIYF; DNA: TGTGCCAGTAGCCCCTCTGGAAACACCATATATTTT
J: TRBJ2-2; D: TRBD2; size: .; V: TRBV6-5; CDR3: CASGRDYSSSGELFF; DNA: TGTGCCAGCGGAAGGGACTATTCTTCCTCCGGGGAGCTGTTTTTT
J: TRBJ2-1; D: .; size: .; V: TRBV29-1; CDR3: CSVLTTYNEQFF; DNA: TGCAGCGTGTTGACTACTTACAATGAGCAGTTCTTC
J: TRBJ1-3; D: .; size: once; V: TRBV9; CDR3: CASSLRQEFSGNTIYF; DNA: TGTGCCAGCAGCCTGAGACAGGAGTTCTCTGGAAACACCATATATTTT
J: TRBJ2-5; D: .; size: .; V: TRBV7-2; CDR3: CASSLAFTRSQYF; DNA: TGTGCCAGCAGCTTAGCCTTTACTCGTTCCCAGTACTTC
J: TRBJ1-2; D: .; size: .; V: TRBV4-3; CDR3: CASSQGQGIPRGYTF; DNA: TGCGCCAGCAGCCAAGGTCAGGGAATACCGAGAGGCTACACCTTC
J: TRBJ1-1; D: TRBD1; size: .; V: TRBV29-1; CDR3: CSDLRQGVYPILVNTEAFF; DNA: TGCAGCGACTTACGACAGGGGGTTTACCCCATCCTCGTGAACACTGAAGCTTTCTTT
J: TRBJ2-6; D: TRBD1; size: .; V: TRBV28; CDR3: CVSGTASSGANVLTF; DNA: TGTGTCTCCGGGACAGCTAGCTCTGGGGCCAACGTCCTGACTTTC
J: TRBJ1-4; D: .; size: .; V: TRBV10-1; CDR3: CASIRTVGLRKEKLFF; DNA: TGCGCCAGCATTAGGACGGTAGGGCTAAGGAAGGAAAAACTGTTTTTT
J: TRBJ1-2; D: TRBD1; size: .; V: TRBV3-1/TRBV3-2; CDR3: CASRRTGGGYTF; DNA: TGTGCCAGCAGGCGGACAGGGGGAGGCTACACCTTC
J: TRBJ1-5; D: .; size: .; V: TRBV5-8; CDR3: CASSRLGYPSPQHF; DNA: TGTGCCAGCAGCCGGTTGGGTTACCCCAGTCCCCAGCATTTT
J: TRBJ2-3; D: .; size: .; V: TRBV7-2; CDR3: CASSLAGWGSDTQYF; DNA: TGTGCCAGCAGCTTAGCGGGCTGGGGATCAGATACGCAGTATTTT